This T cell receptor (beta chain) was found in a study of molecular identifiers for immune sequencing clone quantification. For the study at large: In replicates, RNA from roughly 18,000 or 92,000 naive CD8 cells was split five ways, four sequenced.

Study conclusions and caveats: Clonotypes topping 20 RNA copies carried over 97% of effector molecules but under 1% of naive ones.

This clonotype showed up many times. As yet, its antigen is unknown. Sorted naive CD8 T cells were those defined as CD8+CD4-CCR7+CD45RA+. TCRdb re-derived calls from the PCR reads in MiXCR, one entry per CDR3 protein. There are roughly 93,000 distinct CDR3 sequences in the sample; 19% occur only once, and about 0.85% lies in the top ten. Sequenced sample: naive CD8+ T cells from blood, with Jurkat cell RNA spiked in. Subset noted: FACS-sorted CD8+CD4-CCR7+CD45RA+ naive T cells. The receptor's source is a human donor in good health. Some libraries in this study had Jurkat cell RNA spiked in.

This chain's CDR3 is CASSLVVGRVQPQHF. In DNA form, the CDR3 reads TGTGCCAGCAGCTTAGTAGTGGGTAGGGTGCAGCCCCAGCATTTT. The chain recombines TRBV7-8 with TRBJ1-5; D gene uncertain. V was shortened by 1 base and J by 7 bases, with 14 bases between the two germline ends. CDR1 is SGHVS, CDR2 FQNEAQ, per germline. The CDR3 contains 15 residues.